The T cell receptor (beta chain) described here comes from a study of regulatory T cells in long-lasting Graves disease. Library construction for TCR beta used iRepertoire HTBI primers and Arm-PCR of CDR3 regions. TCRdb used MiXCR to reprocess the multiplex PCR reads, holding one entry per CDR3 protein. Of around 500,000 distinct CDR3 sequences in the sample, approximately 13% were seen once. This clonotype appeared a few times. This sample's time point: newly diagnosed GD, antithyroid drugs for less than 3 months. PBMC-extracted RNA yielded the TCR library. CDR3 length: 16 amino acids. Germline lookup yields CDR1 KGHSH and CDR2 LQKENI. With 2 bases clipped from V and 6 bases from J, the junction kept 4 bases outside the gene matches. This same sample was also part of a study on T cells in Graves' hyperthyroidism and ophthalmopathy.

The TCR originated in a man between 25 and 39 years old with Graves disease. The V and J genes are TRBV18 and TRBJ2-1, with TRBD2 matching over 13 bases. This material consisted of peripheral blood mononuclear cells (PBMCs), taken at new diagnosis, from a patient treated with antithyroid drugs. The CDR3 spells CASSPRTSGRLNEQFF. The CDR3 DNA reads TGTGCCAGCTCACCAAGGACTAGCGGGAGACTCAATGAGCAGTTCTTC. Full variable domain (rest looked up from reference TRBV18 and TRBJ2-1): NAGVMQNPRHLVRRRGQEARLRCSPMKGHSHVYWYRQLPEEGLKFMVYLQKENIIDESGMPKERFSAEFPKEGPSILRIQQVVRGDSAAYFCASSPRTSGRLNEQFFGPGTRLTVL.